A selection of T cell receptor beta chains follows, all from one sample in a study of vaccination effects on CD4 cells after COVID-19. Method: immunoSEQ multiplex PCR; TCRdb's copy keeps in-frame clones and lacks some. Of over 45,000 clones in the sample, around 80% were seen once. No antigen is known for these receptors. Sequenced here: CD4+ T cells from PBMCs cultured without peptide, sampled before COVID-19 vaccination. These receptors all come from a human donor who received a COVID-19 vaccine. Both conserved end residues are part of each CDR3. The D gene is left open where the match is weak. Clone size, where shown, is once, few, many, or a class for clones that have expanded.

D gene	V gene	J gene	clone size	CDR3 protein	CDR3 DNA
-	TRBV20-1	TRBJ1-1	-	CSAKNPVEAFF	TGCAGTGCCAAAAACCCGGTTGAAGCTTTCTTT
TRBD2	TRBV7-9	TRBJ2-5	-	CASTSRGGGETQYF	TGTGCCAGCACCTCCCGGGGCGGGGGAGAGACCCAGTACTTC
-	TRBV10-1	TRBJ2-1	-	CASSDGGRNEQFF	TGCGCCAGCAGTGATGGGGGGCGGAATGAGCAGTTCTTC
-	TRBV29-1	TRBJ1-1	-	CSVRVNKNTEAFF	TGCAGCGTTCGAGTTAACAAGAACACTGAAGCTTTCTTT
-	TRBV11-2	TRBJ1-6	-	CASSLSGGSGVSPLHF	TGTGCCAGCAGCCTGTCCGGGGGCTCGGGAGTCTCACCCCTCCACTTT
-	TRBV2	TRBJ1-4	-	CASSEESPNEKLFF	TGTGCCAGCAGTGAAGAAAGTCCTAATGAAAAACTGTTTTTT
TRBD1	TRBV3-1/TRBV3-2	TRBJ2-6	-	CASSHSDRAGANVLTF	TGTGCCAGCAGCCATTCGGACAGGGCTGGGGCCAACGTCCTGACTTTC
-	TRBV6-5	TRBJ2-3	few	CASSSEHTDTQYF	TGTGCCAGCAGTTCCGAACATACAGATACGCAGTATTTT
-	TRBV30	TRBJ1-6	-	CAWRERSPLHF	TGTGCCTGGAGGGAGAGGTCACCCCTCCACTTT
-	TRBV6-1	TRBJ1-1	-	CASSESPNSGSPGF	TGTGCCAGCAGTGAATCCCCGAACTCAGGGAGTCCGGGCTTT
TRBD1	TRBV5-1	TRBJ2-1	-	CASSSTGETYNEQFF	TGCGCCAGCAGCTCGACAGGGGAAACCTACAATGAGCAGTTCTTC
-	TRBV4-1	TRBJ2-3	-	CASSQVLVGDTQYF	TGCGCCAGCAGCCAAGTATTGGTGGGAGATACGCAGTATTTT
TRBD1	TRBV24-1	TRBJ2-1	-	CATSATGGTYNEQFF	TGTGCCACCAGTGCCACAGGGGGGACCTACAATGAGCAGTTCTTC
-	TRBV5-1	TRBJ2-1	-	CASSLGGVASYNEQFF	TGCGCCAGCAGCTTGGGAGGAGTGGCCTCCTACAATGAGCAGTTCTTC
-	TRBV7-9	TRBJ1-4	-	CASSDNWGPSNEKLFF	TGTGCCAGCAGCGACAACTGGGGCCCGTCTAATGAAAAACTGTTTTTT
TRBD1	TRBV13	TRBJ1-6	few	CASSRGQGAFSSPLHF	TGTGCCAGCAGCCGAGGACAGGGGGCTTTTTCATCACCCCTCCACTTT
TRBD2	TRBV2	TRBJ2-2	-	CASGRGVQNTGELFF	TGTGCCAGCGGACGGGGGGTCCAGAACACCGGGGAGCTGTTTTTT
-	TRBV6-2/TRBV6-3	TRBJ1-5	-	CASSYSHGDQPQHF	TGTGCCAGCAGTTACTCCCACGGGGACCAGCCCCAGCATTTT
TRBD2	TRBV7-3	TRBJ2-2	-	CASSLIERGLAGENTGELFF	TGTGCCAGCAGCTTAATAGAAAGGGGACTAGCGGGGGAGAACACCGGGGAGCTGTTTTTT
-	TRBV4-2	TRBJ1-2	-	CASSQPLLGAPYGYTF	TGTGCCAGCAGCCAGCCATTGTTGGGGGCCCCGTATGGCTACACCTTC
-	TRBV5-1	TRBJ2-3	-	CASSLEIALDTQYF	TGCGCCAGCAGCTTGGAAATAGCTCTGGATACGCAGTATTTT
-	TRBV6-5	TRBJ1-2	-	CASIKPGISGGYTF	TGTGCCAGCATTAAACCGGGGATTTCAGGGGGCTACACCTTC